The 15 T cell receptor beta chains given below trace back to one sample, sequenced in a study of beta chain features in type 1 diabetes. Expressed TCRB transcripts were sequenced because the entire RNA isolate underwent reverse transcription. Clones were read by immunoSEQ multiplex PCR, and TCRdb kept only the in-frame ones, dropping some. The table lists some 500,000 clones, about an eighth of them singletons. The sample taken for sequencing was naive CD4+ T cells from blood. These receptor sequences come from a woman younger than 35 in good health.

The table lists this clone with a few counts. Other DNA sequences of this sample code for an identical CDR3. The chain uses TRBV19 and TRBJ2-7; 11 nucleotides match TRBD2. Germline loops: CDR1 LNHDA, CDR2 SQIVND (reference sequence). The length of the CDR3 is 14 residues. With 6 bases clipped from V and 0 bases from J, the junction kept 1 base outside the gene matches. The CDR3 spells CASRTSGNSYEQYF. In DNA form, the CDR3 reads TGTGCCAGTAGGACTAGCGGGAACTCCTACGAGCAGTACTTC.

This chain links TRBV30 with TRBJ2-7, with TRBD2 matching 8 bases. This CDR3 is built from 15 residues. From germline, CDR1 is GTSNPN and CDR2 SVGIG (reference sequence). V gave up 3 bases and J gave up 0 bases; unmatched junction bases: 7. CDR3 residues: CAWSPGTRASYEQYF. CDR3 DNA sequence: TGTGCCTGGAGCCCAGGGACTAGAGCCTCCTACGAGCAGTACTTC.

V usage is TRBV11-2 and J usage is TRBJ1-6, with 7 nucleotides matching TRBD1. This CDR3 spans 14 amino acids. V lost 5 bases, J lost 8 bases, and 6 bases stayed unmatched. Germline loops: CDR1 SGHAT, CDR2 FQNNGV. The CDR3 nucleotides read TGTGCCAGCAGCGTACAGGGGCCGCATTCACCCCTCCACTTT. It translates to CASSVQGPHSPLHF. The complete variable domain, with remaining parts taken from reference TRBV11-2 and TRBJ1-6, reads EAGVAQSPRYKIIEKRQSVAFWCNPISGHATLYWYQQILGQGPKLLIQFQNNGVVDDSQLPKDRFSAERLKGVDSTLKIQPAKLEDSAVYLCASSVQGPHSPLHFGNGTRLTVT.

This CDR3 reads CASSSYPDGSYEQYV. DNA for the CDR3: TGCGCCAGCAGCTCATATCCCGACGGCTCCTACGAGCAGTACGTC. The V call is TRBV5-1, the J call TRBJ2-7; D is unresolved. This CDR3 has 15 amino acids. CDR1 is SGHRS, CDR2 YFSETQ, per germline. Trimming took 3 bases from V and 0 from J, leaving 13 bases between them.

This chain connects TRBV29-1 to TRBJ2-3; TRBD2 is a possible D gene (6 bases). CDR1 SQVTM and CDR2 ANQGSEA come from the germline V gene. The CDR3 consists of 10 residues. Between the trimmed V and J ends, which lost 3 bases and 11 bases, there was a span of 9 bases. The CDR3: CSVDRTKQYF. Written as DNA, the CDR3 is TGCAGCGTTGATCGGACTAAGCAGTATTTT.

The gene calls are TRBV2 and TRBJ2-7; D possibly uses TRBD1 or TRBD2 (5 bases each). This CDR3 spans 15 amino acids. Germline V gene data show CDR1 as SNHLY and CDR2 as FYNNEI. V lost 2 bases to trimming and J lost 1 base, with 12 bases between them. The CDR3 nucleotides are TGTGCCAGCAGTGAACCCGCGTGGGGGTCCTACGAGCAGTACGTC. Protein sequence: CASSEPAWGSYEQYV.

The chain links TRBV2 to TRBJ2-3, with 8 nucleotides matching TRBD2. Germline lookup yields CDR1 SNHLY and CDR2 FYNNEI. There are 16 residues in the CDR3. Unmatched junction bases numbered 9, after V lost 7 bases and J lost 0 bases. The DNA for the CDR3 is TGTGCCAGCAAAATCGGACTAGCAACTAGCACAGATACGCAGTATTTT. This translates into CASKIGLATSTDTQYF.

This clone was seen a few times. This chain uses TRBV9 with TRBJ2-1, with D hard to call. V was clipped by 1 base and J by 7 bases, with 9 bases between them. This CDR3 contains 13 residues. Per the germline V gene, CDR1 is SGDLS and CDR2 is YYNGEE. The CDR3 DNA follows: TGTGCCAGCAGCGTACAACAGCAAAATGAGCAGTTCTTC. Translation gives CASSVQQQNEQFF.

This clone appeared a few times. The gene calls are TRBV5-1 and TRBJ2-7; D is uncertain. Germline V gives CDR1 SGHRS, CDR2 YFSETQ. The CDR3 is 15 residues long. The germline V and J ends were trimmed by 2 bases and 1 base, with 13 bases remaining between them. The CDR3 loop reads CASSFGQRASYEQYF. The CDR3 DNA reads TGCGCCAGCAGCTTCGGGCAGAGAGCTTCCTACGAGCAGTACTTC.

This chain connects TRBV5-1 to TRBJ1-1, with no clear D. This CDR3 contains 14 residues. The V gene lost 1 base and the J gene lost 0 bases, with 7 bases spanning the gap. Germline loops: CDR1 SGHRS, CDR2 YFSETQ. Written as DNA, the CDR3 is TGCGCCAGCAGCTTGTTGGGGATGAACACTGAAGCTTTCTTT. Translated: CASSLLGMNTEAFF.

This clone was found a few times. The genes are TRBV6-6 and TRBJ1-1, with 7 positions matching TRBD1. CDR3 size: 14 residues. J lost 6 bases, V lost 9 bases, and 13 bases had no gene match. In germline, CDR1 is MNHNY, CDR2 SVGAGI (reference sequence). For the CDR3, the DNA is TGTGCCAGTGGGTCTATTAACAGGGGCGCTGAAGCTTTCTTT. Translating gives CASGSINRGAEAFF.

V gene TRBV6-6 combines with J gene TRBJ2-7; perhaps TRBD2 as D (6 bases). V was cut by 5 bases and J by 2 bases, with 10 bases left in between. This CDR3 region has 13 residues. From germline, CDR1 is MNHNY and CDR2 SVGAGI (reference sequence). The CDR3 protein is CASSRGTAYEQYF. The CDR3 DNA reads TGTGCCAGCAGTCGCGGGACCGCCTACGAGCAGTACTTC.

To note about this clone: Other DNA variants within this sample encode the same CDR3. This chain uses TRBV7-3 with TRBJ2-2; no reliable D call. The CDR3 contains 13 residues. CDR1 and CDR2 from the germline V gene are SGHTA and FQGTGA. Trimming removed 1 base from V and 4 bases from J, with 4 bases in between. The CDR3 protein is CASSLRGTGELFF. The CDR3 nucleotides read TGTGCCAGCAGCTTAAGGGGCACCGGGGAGCTGTTTTTT.

This clone was observed a few times. Within the sample, other DNA sequences also encode this same CDR3. The genes are TRBV10-3 and TRBJ2-7; the D gene is possibly TRBD1 (5 bases). Trimming cost V 4 bases and J 4 bases, with 5 bases left between them. Germline V gene sequence: CDR1 ENHRY, CDR2 SYGVKD. This CDR3 contains 11 residues. The CDR3, as DNA: TGTGCCATCAGTGCAGGGTACGAGCAGTACGTC. Residues: CAISAGYEQYV.

This clone was counted only a few times. The genes are TRBV7-2 and TRBJ2-2; D may be TRBD2 (6 bases). CDR3 length equals 14 residues. V gave up 4 bases and J gave up 6 bases, with 12 bases separating them. The germline V gene encodes CDR1 SGHTA and CDR2 FQGNSA. The CDR3 DNA follows: TGTGCCAGCAGCTCGCTGGGGGGTCCCGGGGAGCTGTTTTTT. Translation gives CASSSLGGPGELFF.